Within the sample, the clone carrying this T cell receptor (beta chain) is medium-sized. This record belongs to a study of T cell changes during pregnancy in multiple sclerosis. The table came from immunoSEQ multiplex PCR; TCRdb's copy has only in-frame clones and leaves some out. Of about 49,000 clones in the sample, approximately 94% were seen once. The V end was cut by 6 bases, the J end by 2 bases, with 12 bases between. The CDR3 extends over 14 amino acids. The germline V gene encodes CDR1 MNHEY and CDR2 SMNVEV (reference sequence). The sample consisted of CD8+ T cells from peripheral blood mononuclear cells, taken before pregnancy. This receptor was taken from a female donor with multiple sclerosis, enrolled in a pregnancy study. This sequence joins TRBV27 and TRBJ2-3; a possible D gene is TRBD1 (6 bases). The CDR3 DNA reads as TGTGCCAGCAGCGACAGGTCTTACACAGATACGCAGTATTTT. Amino acids: CASSDRSYTDTQYF.